Presented here are 4 T cell receptor beta chains from one specimen sequenced in a study of CD8+ T cells in alopecia areata. Isolated RNA was reverse transcribed into cDNA used as the sequencing template. Sequenced by immunoSEQ multiplex PCR; TCRdb stores in-frame clones only, minus some. The data contain around 200,000 clones, roughly 61% of them singletons. Treatment specified: oral pan-JAK inhibitor, 5-10 mg twice daily. Sequencing used CD8+ T cells sorted from blood, obtained at week 24, from a patient treated with tofacitinib. These TCRs come from a human donor with alopecia areata.

The chain is built from TRBV5-1 and TRBJ2-7, with D possibly matching TRBD2 (5 bases). Germline V CDR1 and CDR2: SGHRS, YFSETQ. The CDR3 is 14 residues long. V shed 0 bases and J shed 7 bases, with 14 bases lying between them. The CDR3 DNA follows: TGCGCCAGCAGCTTGGCCGGGAACCAAGGGGAGCAGTACTTC. This codes for CASSLAGNQGEQYF.

This clone was seen a handful of times. V gene TRBV27 combines with J gene TRBJ2-1; D ambiguous. V gave up 0 bases and J gave up 4 bases, with 13 bases separating them. Germline values: CDR1 MNHEY, CDR2 SMNVEV (reference sequence). The CDR3 consists of 16 residues. CDR3 sequence (DNA): TGTGCCAGCAGTTTATCGGAGTTGACGAGGTACAATGAGCAGTTCTTC. Residues: CASSLSELTRYNEQFF.

The J gene is TRBJ2-3, the V gene TRBV30; 12 bases agree with TRBD2. Unmatched junction bases numbered 4, after V lost 2 bases and J lost 4 bases. The CDR3 is 15 amino acids. Germline assignment: CDR1 GTSNPN and CDR2 SVGIG (reference sequence). CDR3 sequence: CAWSSSGGAADTQYF. The CDR3 nucleotides read TGTGCCTGGAGTTCTAGCGGGGGGGCGGCAGATACGCAGTATTTT. Full variable domain (outside the CDR3, taken from reference TRBV30 and TRBJ2-3): SQTIHQWPATLVQPVGSPLSLECTVEGTSNPNLYWYRQAAGRGLQLLFYSVGIGQISSEVPQNLSASRPQDRQFILSSKKLLLSDSGFYLCAWSSSGGAADTQYFGPGTRLTVL.

The chain links TRBV4-1 to TRBJ1-5; 10 bases are shared with TRBD1. This CDR3 region has 15 residues. After removal of 6 bases from V and 3 bases from J, the junction contained 5 bases not matched to a gene. Per germline, CDR1 MGHRA and CDR2 YSYEKL. The CDR3 DNA reads TGCGCCAGCAGACCGGACAGGGGGGACAATCAGCCCCAGCATTTT. Translation: CASRPDRGDNQPQHF.